This T cell receptor (beta chain) was retrieved from a study of early T cells in non-severe SARS-CoV-2 infection. Trimming took off 4 bases at V and 4 bases at J, with 10 bases between the two ends. Germline V CDR1 and CDR2: DFQATT, SNEGSKA (reference sequence). The CDR3 is 12 amino acids. TCRdb fed the 5' RACE reads into MiXCR, producing one record per CDR3 protein. The sample contains around 46,000 distinct CDR3 sequences, less than 6.5% of which appear only once. The table lists this clonotype with a few counts. This rearrangement joins TRBV20-1 to TRBJ1-2, with a weak D call TRBD1 (5 bases). This TCR was sampled from an adult who was a healthcare worker with PCR-confirmed SARS-CoV-2 infection or an uninfected control (not recorded which). The sequencing here drew on whole blood, taken at baseline. The CDR3 DNA reads TGCAGTGCTACCCCCGACAGCTATGGCTACACCTTC. The encoded protein is CSATPDSYGYTF.